This T cell receptor (beta chain) derives from a study of T cells in Graves' hyperthyroidism and ophthalmopathy. Study results and limitations: Ophthalmopathy got predicted by the model a median approximately 6 months before its onset. Peripheral blood also featured most of the thyroid clonotypes expanded above 0.001.

This clonotype has a count of ten or more. Its cognate antigen is unknown. The source material, RNA transcripts, was used to amplify TCR beta CDR3 regions. Using the HTBI primer set, a first-round RT-PCR was run on the TCR CDR3. TCRdb reprocessed the multiplex PCR reads with MiXCR, giving one entry per CDR3 protein. The table shows 640,000 or so distinct CDR3 sequences, with roughly 15% occurring only once. In the ophthalmopathy cohort, Clinical Activity Score was at least 3, NOSPECS grade at least 4, and duration under 3 months. The CDR3 sequence is 14 residues long. Trimming removed 4 bases at V and 6 bases at J, with 16 bases between. Germline CDR1 PRHDT, CDR2 FYEKMQ (reference sequence).

The clonotype was recovered from a woman in her 40s with Graves' ophthalmopathy. Sequenced material: blood. This rearrangement joins TRBV13 to TRBJ2-7, with D perhaps matching TRBD1 or TRBD2 (5 bases each). This chain's CDR3 is CASSSGIRGTEQYF. In DNA form, the CDR3 reads TGTGCCAGCAGCTCCGGGATCAGAGGGACCGAGCAGTACTTC.